This TCR beta chain emerged from a study of cytomegalovirus exposure and HLA in healthy donors. Study-level points and caveats: The authors enumerated some 170 TCR beta chains as linked to cytomegalovirus. Across HLA loci, a later analysis found differing TCR association rates, with DRB1 most and HLA-C fewest. Later analysis identified a missense DCLRE1C variant that was linked to TCR beta V- and J-gene trimming.

This CDR3 has 16 residues. Per the germline V gene, CDR1 is SGHTA and CDR2 is FQGNSA. The ends lost 5 bases at V and 3 bases at J; junction bases unmatched: 11. Vbeta (60) and Jbeta (13) primers were used in the PCR. Per the original data handling: About 80 million unique TCR beta chains, about 10 million of them shared, were counted by a later analysis. Profiled with immunoSEQ multiplex PCR; TCRdb holds only in-frame clones, not every one. D and trimming were read from the DNA, whereas the V and J calls and clone size are those reported in that table. The table shows a few hundred thousand clones, with approximately 91% occurring only once. Comment on this clone: The antigen is unknown.

The sequenced sample consisted of PBMCs. The source of this sequence is a girl under 10 years old in good health and CMV-seronegative. The chain joins TRBV7-2 to TRBJ2-7, with 9 bases matching TRBD2. For the CDR3, the DNA is TGTGCCAGCAGCCAAGATCCTAGCGGGAAAATCTACGAGCAGTACTTC. Protein product: CASSQDPSGKIYEQYF.